This T cell receptor (beta chain) appears in the sequencing data of a study of CD8 T cells in ankylosing spondylitis. Quantitative 5'-RACE with molecular barcodes was used to make the TCR beta libraries. MiXCR was run by TCRdb on the 5' RACE reads, yielding one entry per CDR3 protein. The repertoire holds 85,000 to 100,000 distinct CDR3 sequences, with about 8.3% as singletons. This clonotype has ten or more counts. Germline V lookup: CDR1 SGDLS, CDR2 YYNGEE. The V end lost 4 bases, the J end lost 4 bases, and 10 bases lay between the germline ends. CDR3 length: 13 amino acids. Sequences were obtained from blood, either unsorted or a sorted T cell fraction (not recorded which). The chain joins TRBV9 to TRBJ2-3; D remains ambiguous. The receptor comes from a male donor with ankylosing spondylitis or in good health (not recorded which). The CDR3 sequence is CASSPIVADTQYF. The CDR3 bases are TGTGCCAGCAGCCCTATAGTGGCAGATACGCAGTATTTT.